The following is a T cell receptor beta chain sequence with its context. Germline CDR1 and CDR2: SGHTS and YDEGEE. The CDR3 contains 14 residues. Losses at the gene ends were 1 base for V and 5 bases for J; bases not matched to a gene: 6. These data come from a study of Ad26.COV2.S vaccination and SARS-CoV-2 variants. Profiled with immunoSEQ multiplex PCR; TCRdb holds only in-frame clones, not every one. The repertoire consists of some 500,000 clones, with 89% occurring once and the leading ten covering over 2.5%. The treatment is: about 20 received Ad26.COV2.S at low or high dose, single or two shots; 5 received placebo; per-sample allocation not given. The study sampled participants on day 63 after the first vaccine or placebo injection.

The chain employs TRBV5-8 and TRBJ2-7, with 7 bases identical to TRBD1. This sequence originates from a person aged 18-65 years who received the Ad26.COV2.S COVID-19 vaccine or a placebo. The sequencing here drew on peripheral blood, taken in a trial of Ad26.COV2.S vaccine versus placebo. The CDR3 region has the DNA TGTGCCAGCAGCTTGAGGGGGCTGAGTGACGAGCAGTACTTC. Translation: CASSLRGLSDEQYF.